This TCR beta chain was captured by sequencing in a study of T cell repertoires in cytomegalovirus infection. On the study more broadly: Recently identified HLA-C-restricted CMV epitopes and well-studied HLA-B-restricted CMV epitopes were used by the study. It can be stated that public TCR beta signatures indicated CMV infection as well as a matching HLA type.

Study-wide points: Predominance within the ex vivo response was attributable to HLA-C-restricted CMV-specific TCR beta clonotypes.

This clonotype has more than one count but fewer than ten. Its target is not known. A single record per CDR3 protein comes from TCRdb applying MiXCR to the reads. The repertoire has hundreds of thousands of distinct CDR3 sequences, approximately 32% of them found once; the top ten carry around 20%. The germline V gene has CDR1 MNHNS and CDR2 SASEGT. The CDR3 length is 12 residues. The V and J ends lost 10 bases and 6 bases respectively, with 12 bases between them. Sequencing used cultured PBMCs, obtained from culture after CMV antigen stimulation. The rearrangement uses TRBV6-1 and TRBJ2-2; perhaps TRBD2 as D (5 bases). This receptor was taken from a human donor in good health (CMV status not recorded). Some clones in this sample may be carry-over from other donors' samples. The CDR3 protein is CANARGSGELFF. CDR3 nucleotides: TGTGCCAACGCCAGAGGGTCCGGGGAGCTGTTTTTT.